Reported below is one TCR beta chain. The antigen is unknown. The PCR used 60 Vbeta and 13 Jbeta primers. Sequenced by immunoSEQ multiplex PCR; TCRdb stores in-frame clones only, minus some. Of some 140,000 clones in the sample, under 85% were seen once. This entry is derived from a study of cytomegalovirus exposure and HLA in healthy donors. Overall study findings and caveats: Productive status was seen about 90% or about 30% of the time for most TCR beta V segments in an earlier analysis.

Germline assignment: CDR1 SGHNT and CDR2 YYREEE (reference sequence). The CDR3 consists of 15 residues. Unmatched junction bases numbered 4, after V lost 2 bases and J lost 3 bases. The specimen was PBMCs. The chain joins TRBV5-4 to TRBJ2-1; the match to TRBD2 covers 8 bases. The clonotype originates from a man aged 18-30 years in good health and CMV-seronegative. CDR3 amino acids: CASSLRRGVYNEQFF. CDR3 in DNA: TGTGCCAGCAGCTTAAGGCGGGGGGTCTACAATGAGCAGTTCTTC. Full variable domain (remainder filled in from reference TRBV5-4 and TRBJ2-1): ETGVTQSPTHLIKTRGQQVTLRCSSQSGHNTVSWYQQALGQGPQFIFQYYREEENGRGNFPPRFSGLQFPNYSSELNVNALELDDSALYLCASSLRRGVYNEQFFGPGTRLTVL.